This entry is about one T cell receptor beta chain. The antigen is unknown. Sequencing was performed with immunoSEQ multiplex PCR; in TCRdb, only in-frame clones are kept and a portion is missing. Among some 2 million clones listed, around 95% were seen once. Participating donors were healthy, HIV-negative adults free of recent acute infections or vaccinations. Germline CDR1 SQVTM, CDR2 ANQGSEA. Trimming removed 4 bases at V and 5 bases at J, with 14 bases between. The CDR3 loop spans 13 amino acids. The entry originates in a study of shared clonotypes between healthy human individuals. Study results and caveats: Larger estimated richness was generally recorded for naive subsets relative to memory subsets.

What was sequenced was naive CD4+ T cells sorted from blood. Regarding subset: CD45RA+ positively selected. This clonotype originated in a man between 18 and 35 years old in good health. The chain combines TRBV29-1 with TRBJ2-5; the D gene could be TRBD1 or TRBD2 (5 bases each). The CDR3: CSVGVNRRETQYF. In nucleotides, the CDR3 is TGCAGCGTTGGGGTTAACAGGAGGGAGACCCAGTACTTC.